This TCR beta chain is drawn from a study of T cells after yellow fever vaccination. Study background: Preparing low-cell-number fractions relied on SMART-Seq v4 Ultra Low Input.

TCR cDNA, made by 5'RACE template switching, carried an added universal primer site and UMIs. TCRdb re-derived calls from the 5' RACE reads in MiXCR, one entry per CDR3 protein. The profile shows about 94,000 distinct CDR3 sequences, roughly 9% of them singletons. General study points: Peak timing came faster in the weaker secondary response, day 5 versus 15. CD4 and CD8 compartments shared a small share of clonotypes.

The CDR3 length is 15 residues. After removal of 6 bases from V and 5 bases from J, the junction contained 5 bases not matched to a gene. Germline loops: CDR1 LGHDT, CDR2 YNNKEL (reference sequence). Source: CD8+ T cells not binding an NS4B(214-222) dextramer, sorted from PBMCs, taken less than 18 days after the first yellow fever vaccination. The TCR originated in a young man who received the YFV17D yellow fever vaccine. The J gene is TRBJ2-1, the V gene TRBV3-1, with 12 bases identical to TRBD2. The CDR3 nucleotides are TGTGCCAGCAGAGATCTAGCGGGGGGGCACAATGAGCAGTTCTTC. Protein: CASRDLAGGHNEQFF.